This TCR beta chain is drawn from a study of shared clonotypes between healthy human individuals. Findings and limits, study-wide: Larger estimated richness was generally seen in naive subsets than in memory subsets. Clonotypes shared by all four donors outscored non-shared clonotypes in generation probability. Rarefaction exposed incomplete sorted-subset sequencing despite large depth.

Comment on this clone: What it binds is unknown.

Trimming took 0 bases from V and 6 from J, leaving 10 bases between them. The germline CDR1 and CDR2 sequences are SGDLS and YYNGEE. CDR3 length equals 13 residues. Sequencing was performed with immunoSEQ multiplex PCR; in TCRdb, only in-frame clones are kept and a portion is missing. The sample includes 2,500,000 or so clones, 93% of them seen just once. The gene calls are TRBV9 and TRBJ2-7; D gene ambiguous. This clonotype originated in a man aged 18 to 30 in good health. Some clones in this sample may be carry-over from other donors' samples. Sequenced: naive CD4+ T cells from PBMCs. Subset: CD45RA+ positively selected. The CDR3 loop reads CASSVEQAGEQYF. For the CDR3, the DNA is TGTGCCAGCAGCGTAGAACAAGCTGGCGAGCAGTACTTC.